These 6 T cell receptor beta chains were all obtained from the same sample, sequenced in a study of Ad26.COV2.S vaccination and SARS-CoV-2 variants (dated by TCRdb to about 2021). The sample's treatment or condition, from its label and the paper: some 19 received Ad26.COV2.S at low or high dose, single or two shots; several received placebo; per-sample allocation not given. Repertoires of vaccine and placebo recipients were sequenced from samples taken on day 63 after the first injection. Library method: the immunoSEQ multiplex PCR assay. As stored in TCRdb, this immuneACCESS dataset retains in-frame rearrangements with V and J assigned. A fraction of the clones does not appear; measured against another copy, unresolved V genes explain less than half of the discrepancy, and the remainder lacks a known reason. Across this sample there are around 310,000 clones, with around 90% seen only once. In total, the top ten clones hold around 5.5% of the sample.

The sequenced sample was peripheral blood, obtained in a trial of Ad26.COV2.S vaccine versus placebo. The receptors here all came from a person between 18 and 65 years old who received the Ad26.COV2.S COVID-19 vaccine or a placebo.

The gene calls are TRBV6-2 or TRBV6-3 and TRBJ2-2; D is undetermined. The ends were cut back, 5 bases at V and 8 bases at J, with 9 bases in the middle. CDR1 is MNHEY and CDR2 is SVGEGT in the germline V gene. This CDR3 contains 12 residues. CDR3 amino acids: CASSLSTGELFF. For the CDR3, the DNA is TGTGCCAGCAGTCTCAGTACTGGGGAGCTGTTTTTT.

This clone was found once. The chain has TRBV4-3 and TRBJ1-1; weak D call: TRBD1 (5 bases). Germline-derived CDR1 and CDR2 are LGHNA and YSLEER. Trimming removed 0 bases at V and 0 bases at J, with 11 bases between. The CDR3 runs to 16 residues. The CDR3 protein is CASSQDWGVLNTEAFF. CDR3 nucleotides: TGCGCCAGCAGCCAAGATTGGGGGGTGCTGAACACTGAAGCTTTCTTT.

The CDR3 is CASGFSQETQYF. In nucleotides, the CDR3 is TGTGCCAGCGGTTTTAGCCAAGAGACCCAGTACTTC. V gene TRBV2 combines with J gene TRBJ2-5, with D unclear. Germline V CDR1 and CDR2: SNHLY, FYNNEI. Trimming removed 8 bases at V and 1 base at J, with 8 bases between. The CDR3 is 12 amino acids.

The gene calls are TRBV7-8 and TRBJ1-2; no clear D gene. The V gene's germline CDR1 is SGHVS and CDR2 FQNEAQ. This CDR3 has 12 residues. Trimming shortened V by 4 bases and J by 5 bases, and 8 bases separated the two germline ends. The CDR3 region has the DNA TGTGCCAGCAGCTCCTCCGGGTATGGCTACACCTTC. Its protein product is CASSSSGYGYTF.

The J gene is TRBJ2-7, the V gene TRBV18; 11 bases line up with TRBD1. Germline V lookup: CDR1 KGHSH, CDR2 LQKENI. The CDR3 spans 18 residues. Germline trimming cut 2 bases from V and 1 base from J; bases unmatched to any gene: 10. CDR3 sequence (DNA): TGTGCCAGCTCACCAGGGGACAGGGGGAGGACGCGGTCCTACGAGCAGTACTTC. Translated: CASSPGDRGRTRSYEQYF.

The chain combines TRBV2 with TRBJ2-3; D gene uncertain. Germline loops: CDR1 SNHLY, CDR2 FYNNEI. The length of the CDR3 is 13 residues. With 8 bases removed from V and 2 bases from J, the gap between germline ends came to 11 bases. CDR3 nucleotide sequence: TGTGCCAGCTCTACGAAGGACACAGATACGCAGTATTTT. Translated: CASSTKDTDTQYF.